This T cell receptor (beta chain) was captured in a study of OX40 agonist ivuxolimab in advanced cancers. Study at large: While on treatment, patients had intravenous ivuxolimab at 0.01 to 10 mg/kg every 2 weeks. A diagnosis of hepatocellular carcinoma, melanoma, renal cell or head and neck cancer was present in dose-escalation patients. One hepatocellular carcinoma and a couple of cutaneous melanoma patients partially responded. Study-wide results and caveats: Relative to CD4+ cells, CD8+ T cells on average had more expanded clones.

As to this clone: Antigen specificity is unknown.

In germline, CDR1 is MGHRA, CDR2 YSYEKL. The CDR3 consists of 15 residues. The J segment lost 5 bases and the V segment lost 2 bases, leaving 3 bases of the junction unmatched. TCRdb's copy holds only in-frame clones and misses some; the assay was immunoSEQ multiplex PCR. The data show 25,000 to 30,000 clones, 70% to 80% seen once. This sequence joins TRBV4-1 and TRBJ2-5; TRBD2 agrees at 12 bases. This clonotype was sampled from an adult with an advanced solid tumor such as melanoma, head and neck, liver or kidney cancer. Material: CD4+ or CD8+ T cells sorted from blood, obtained in a trial of the OX40 agonist ivuxolimab. CDR3 bases: TGCGCCAGCAGCCAACTAGCGGGGGGGCCCGAGACCCAGTACTTC. Its protein is CASSQLAGGPETQYF.